The sequence of this T cell receptor beta chain was determined in a study of cytomegalovirus exposure and HLA in healthy donors. Notes on the study in general: TCR clusters originating in the first cohort tended to co-occur in the 110 or so validation repertoires, according to a later analysis.

This table comes from immunoSEQ multiplex PCR, and its TCRdb copy is limited to in-frame clones, with some not included. The sample shows tens of thousands of clones, roughly 97% of them seen only once. As for this clone: No antigen is known for it.

The CDR3 contains 15 residues. Looked up from germline, CDR1 is LNHDA and CDR2 is SQIVND (reference sequence). J was trimmed by 7 bases and V by 6 bases; bases with no gene match: 7. The sequence was obtained from a man aged 25 to 40 in good health and CMV-seropositive. Sample: PBMCs. The rearrangement joins TRBV19 to TRBJ2-4, with TRBD1 matching 12 bases. CDR3 in amino acids: CASSQAGQGANIQYF. In DNA, the CDR3 is TGTGCCAGTAGCCAGGCGGGACAGGGGGCGAACATTCAGTACTTC.